One and the same sample provided the 22 T cell receptor beta chains below, sequenced in a study of cytomegalovirus exposure and HLA in healthy donors. Primers for the PCR totalled 60 Vbeta and 13 Jbeta. Clones were read by immunoSEQ multiplex PCR, and TCRdb kept only the in-frame ones, dropping some. The table lists 150,000 to 200,000 clones, over 80% of them singletons, with 2.3% in the top ten. Sequencing was performed on PBMCs. These receptors were obtained from a male donor in good health and CMV-seronegative.

This chain connects TRBV5-1 to TRBJ2-5, with 8 bases matching TRBD2. Per germline, CDR1 SGHRS and CDR2 YFSETQ. Losses at the gene ends were 4 bases for V and 7 bases for J; bases not matched to a gene: 9. This CDR3 comprises 14 residues. The CDR3 DNA is TGCGCCAGCAGCCCCGGGGGGGATGGCGGGACCCAGTACTTC. Encoded protein: CASSPGGDGGTQYF.

The chain recombines TRBV5-8 with TRBJ2-3, with 9 bases matching TRBD2. Germline V CDR1 and CDR2: SGHTS, YDEGEE. This CDR3 has 17 amino acids. Trimming cost V 4 bases and J 2 bases; bases outside gene matches: 11. CDR3 in amino acids: CASSPRLAGEITDTQYF. The DNA for the CDR3 is TGTGCCAGCAGCCCCCGATTAGCGGGGGAGATCACAGATACGCAGTATTTT.

The V gene is TRBV18, the J gene TRBJ2-1; TRBD2 is a possible D gene (7 bases). The CDR3 has 15 amino acids. Germline CDR1 KGHSH, CDR2 LQKENI. V gave up 3 bases and J gave up 5 bases, with 14 bases separating them. CDR3 sequence: CASSPGRGADNEQFF. In nucleotides, the CDR3 is TGTGCCAGCTCACCGGGTCGGGGGGCGGACAATGAGCAGTTCTTC.

This chain connects TRBV10-3 to TRBJ2-7; possibly TRBD2 for D (7 bases). Germline CDR1 is ENHRY and CDR2 is SYGVKD. Between the trimmed V and J ends, which lost 9 bases and 7 bases, there was a span of 16 bases. The CDR3 runs to 12 residues. CDR3 DNA sequence: TGTGCCATGGGGGGGACGAGGGGGGAGCAGTACTTC. As protein: CAMGGTRGEQYF.

The chain employs TRBV9 and TRBJ2-5; D may be TRBD1 (5 bases). This CDR3 comprises 15 residues. V lost 4 bases and J 5 bases, leaving 18 bases between the germline ends. Germline values: CDR1 SGDLS, CDR2 YYNGEE. The CDR3 loop reads CASSPRPAGLETQYF. The CDR3 DNA follows: TGTGCCAGCAGCCCGCGCCCGGCAGGGTTGGAGACCCAGTACTTC.

This chain links TRBV7-9 with TRBJ2-1, with 10 bases that match TRBD2. CDR1 is SEHNR, CDR2 FQNEAQ, per germline (reference sequence). The CDR3 extends over 15 amino acids. Trimming cost V 5 bases and J 4 bases; bases outside gene matches: 5. The CDR3 DNA reads as TGTGCCAGCAGCATTAGCGGGGGGTCTTACAATGAGCAGTTCTTC. This codes for CASSISGGSYNEQFF.

This clone has only one observation. This chain uses TRBV9 with TRBJ1-1, with TRBD1 as a possible D gene (5 bases). Germline V CDR1 and CDR2: SGDLS, YYNGEE. V was trimmed by 0 bases and J by 3 bases, leaving 12 bases between them. The CDR3 loop spans 15 amino acids. CDR3 protein: CASSVVGDADTEAFF. The CDR3, as DNA: TGTGCCAGCAGCGTAGTAGGGGATGCGGACACTGAAGCTTTCTTT.

The V gene is TRBV13, the J gene TRBJ2-5, with 10 nucleotides matching TRBD1. CDR1 is PRHDT, CDR2 FYEKMQ, per germline (reference sequence). The CDR3 is 15 amino acids. V lost 5 bases to trimming and J lost 5 bases; unmatched junction nucleotides: 8. This chain's CDR3 is CASSTRQGAEETQYF. As DNA, the CDR3 is TGTGCCAGCAGCACACGACAGGGGGCGGAGGAGACCCAGTACTTC.

This clone was found a few times. The chain couples TRBV7-9 to TRBJ2-7, with 7 positions matching TRBD1. This CDR3 has 15 amino acids. Germline V gives CDR1 SEHNR, CDR2 FQNEAQ (reference sequence). The V gene end was trimmed by 5 bases and the J gene end by 7 bases; junction bases not matched to a gene: 14. The CDR3 DNA follows: TGTGCCAGCAGCCGACAGACAGGGTATTTCGGGGAGCAGTACTTC. Translation gives CASSRQTGYFGEQYF. Full variable domain (rest looked up from reference TRBV7-9 and TRBJ2-7): DTGVSQNPRHKITKRGQNVTFRCDPISEHNRLYWYRQTLGQGPEFLTYFQNEAQLEKSRLLSDRFSAERPKGSFSTLEIQRTEQGDSAMYLCASSRQTGYFGEQYFGPGTRLTVT.

This clone turned up a few times. The rearrangement joins TRBV5-1 to TRBJ2-3, with TRBD1 as a possible D gene (5 bases). Trimming took off 0 bases at V and 0 bases at J, with 8 bases between the two ends. Germline CDR1 SGHRS, CDR2 YFSETQ. The CDR3 spans 15 residues. Here the CDR3 DNA reads TGCGCCAGCAGCTTGGTGACAGAAAGCACAGATACGCAGTATTTT. Its translation is CASSLVTESTDTQYF. The whole variable domain, remainder taken from reference TRBV5-1 and TRBJ2-3, is KAGVTQTPRYLIKTRGQQVTLSCSPISGHRSVSWYQQTPGQGLQFLFEYFSETQRNKGNFPGRFSGRQFSNSRSEMNVSTLELGDSALYLCASSLVTESTDTQYFGPGTRLTVL.

The V call is TRBV18, the J call TRBJ1-2; D not certain. Germline CDR1 reads KGHSH; CDR2 reads LQKENI. The CDR3 extends over 12 amino acids. Trimming cost V 3 bases and J 7 bases, with 9 bases left between them. CDR3 in DNA: TGTGCCAGCTCACCGGGCAGTTTTGGCTACACCTTC. Its protein is CASSPGSFGYTF.

This clone was counted a single time. This chain links TRBV4-3 with TRBJ2-7, with 8 bases identical to TRBD1. V gave up 4 bases and J gave up 7 bases; unmatched junction bases: 12. The CDR3 sequence is 15 residues long. CDR1 and CDR2 (germline): LGHNA, YSLEER. The CDR3 DNA reads as TGCGCCAGCAGCCCGGACAGGGCCGCGGGTAAAGAGCAGTACTTC. Its translation: CASSPDRAAGKEQYF.

The V call is TRBV5-1, the J call TRBJ2-4, with D hard to call. This CDR3 has 14 amino acids. Trimming removed 0 bases from V and 0 bases from J, with 4 bases in between. The germline gives CDR1 SGHRS, CDR2 YFSETQ. Here the CDR3 DNA reads TGCGCCAGCAGCTTGGGAGTAGCCAAAAACATTCAGTACTTC. This codes for CASSLGVAKNIQYF.

The chain combines TRBV11-2 with TRBJ2-7; 9 nucleotides align to TRBD1. CDR3 length: 14 residues. V was pared by 5 bases and J by 3 bases, with 5 bases of the junction left unmatched. Germline V gene sequence: CDR1 SGHAT, CDR2 FQNNGV. CDR3 residues: CASSLGTGLYEQYF. The DNA for the CDR3 is TGTGCCAGCAGCCTGGGGACAGGGCTCTACGAGCAGTACTTC.

This chain connects TRBV5-4 to TRBJ2-7; tentatively, D is TRBD2 (6 bases). The germline gives CDR1 SGHNT, CDR2 YYREEE (reference sequence). V was shortened by 4 bases and J by 6 bases, with 17 bases between the two germline ends. This CDR3 contains 14 residues. For the CDR3, the DNA is TGTGCCAGCAGCCGGGGGACGAAGGACGTCGAGCAGTACTTC. Encoded protein: CASSRGTKDVEQYF.

CDR3 loop: CASSEGTSNTGELFF. Written as DNA, the CDR3 is TGTGCCAGCAGCGAGGGGACTTCGAACACCGGGGAGCTGTTTTTT. V is TRBV9 and J is TRBJ2-2; possibly TRBD2 for D (6 bases). V shed 3 bases and J shed 0 bases, with 9 bases lying between them. The germline CDR1 and CDR2 sequences are SGDLS and YYNGEE. The CDR3 totals 15 residues.

This sequence joins TRBV10-3 and TRBJ2-5; possible D gene TRBD1, 6 bases. The J call may be incorrect, as the DNA end agrees better with TRBJ2-7. The CDR3 covers 16 residues. CDR1 and CDR2 (germline): ENHRY, SYGVKD. The CDR3 coding sequence is TGTGCCATCAGGGTAACCGGGACCCAGGGGCCCTACGAGCAGTACTTC. It yields the protein CAIRVTGTQGPYEQYF.

V is TRBV30 and J is TRBJ1-2, with 8 positions matching TRBD1. V dropped 0 bases and J dropped 2; count of bases not matched to a gene: 5. CDR1 GTSNPN and CDR2 SVGIG come from the germline V gene (reference sequence). This CDR3 region has 15 residues. The DNA for the CDR3 is TGTGCCTGGAGTGTAGGGGGACAGGAAAACTATGGCTACACCTTC. This translates into CAWSVGGQENYGYTF.

The chain employs TRBV7-9 and TRBJ1-2; possibly TRBD1 for D (6 bases). The V end lost 5 bases, the J end lost 6 bases, and 19 bases lay between the germline ends. The CDR3 is 15 residues long. Germline V gene data show CDR1 as SEHNR and CDR2 as FQNEAQ (reference sequence). The CDR3 bases are TGTGCCAGCAGCCCCCTGCTGGCAGGGGATCATGGCTACACCTTC. It encodes CASSPLLAGDHGYTF.

The rearrangement joins TRBV18 to TRBJ1-3; D is uncertain. Germline V gene sequence: CDR1 KGHSH, CDR2 LQKENI. V dropped 3 bases and J dropped 1 base, with 4 bases sitting between them. CDR3 size: 13 residues. CDR3 DNA: TGTGCCAGCTCACCCCAATCTGGAAACACCATATATTTT. It specifies CASSPQSGNTIYF.

The chain joins TRBV5-4 to TRBJ2-6; the D is unclear. The V gene lost 0 bases and the J gene lost 0 bases, with 4 bases spanning the gap. Germline V gene lookup returns CDR1 SGHNT and CDR2 YYREEE (reference sequence). This CDR3 region has 15 residues. Here the CDR3 reads CASSLDSSGANVLTF. CDR3 nucleotide sequence: TGTGCCAGCAGCTTGGACAGCTCTGGGGCCAACGTCCTGACTTTC.

V is TRBV7-9 and J is TRBJ2-1; D ambiguous. CDR1 is SEHNR and CDR2 is FQNEAQ in the germline V gene (reference sequence). There are 12 residues in the CDR3. Trimming removed 7 bases from V and 8 bases from J, with 12 bases in between. The CDR3 here is CASIATQDEQFF. In DNA, the CDR3 is TGTGCCAGCATCGCGACCCAGGATGAGCAGTTCTTC.